Sequencing of this T cell receptor beta chain was carried out in a study of T-cell reconstitution after alpha-beta-depleted transplantation in children. CDR3 length equals 14 residues. Germline V gene data show CDR1 as ENHRY and CDR2 as SYGVKD. Trimming took 2 bases from V and 0 from J, leaving 5 bases between them. This clonotype was counted many times. Preparing the TCRbeta library involved the use of unique molecular identifiers. In TCRdb, the PCR reads were re-called with MiXCR into one record per CDR3 protein. The sample has 200,000 or so distinct CDR3 sequences, approximately 6.8% seen once. The source of this sequence is a girl less than two years old with combined immunodeficiency, due to receive a stem cell transplant. This chain joins TRBV10-3 and TRBJ1-3; no definite D call. This sample comprised PBMCs, obtained before TCRalphabeta/CD19-depleted stem cell transplant. CDR3 loop: CAISEEFSGNTIYF. The DNA for the CDR3 is TGTGCCATCAGTGAGGAGTTCTCTGGAAACACCATATATTTT.